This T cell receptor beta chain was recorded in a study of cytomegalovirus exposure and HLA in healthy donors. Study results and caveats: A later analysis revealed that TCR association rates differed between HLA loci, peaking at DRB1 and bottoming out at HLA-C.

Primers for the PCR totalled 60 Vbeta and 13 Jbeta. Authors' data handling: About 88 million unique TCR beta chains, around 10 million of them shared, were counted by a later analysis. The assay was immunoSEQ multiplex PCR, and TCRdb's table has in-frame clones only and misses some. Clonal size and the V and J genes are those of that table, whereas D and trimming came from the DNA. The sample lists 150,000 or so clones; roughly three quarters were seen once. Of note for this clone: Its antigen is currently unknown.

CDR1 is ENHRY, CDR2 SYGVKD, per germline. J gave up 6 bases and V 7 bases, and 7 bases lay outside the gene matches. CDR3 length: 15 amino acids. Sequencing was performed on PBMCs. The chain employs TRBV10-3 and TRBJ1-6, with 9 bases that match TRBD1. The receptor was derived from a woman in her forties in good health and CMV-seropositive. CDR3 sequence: CAITPDRGINSPLHF. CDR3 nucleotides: TGTGCCATCACCCCCGACAGGGGGATTAATTCACCCCTCCACTTT.